Listed here is a single T cell receptor (beta chain). The data were taken from a study of blood T cell repertoires in COVID-19. This CDR3 contains 16 residues. V lost 5 bases to trimming and J lost 8 bases; unmatched junction nucleotides: 8. Per the germline V gene, CDR1 is MGHRA and CDR2 is YSYEKL. This table comes from immunoSEQ multiplex PCR, and its TCRdb copy is limited to in-frame clones, with some not included. The data show 400,000 to 500,000 clones, with 86% seen just once and almost 1.5% held by the top ten. This TCR was sampled from a woman under 40 with active or convalescent COVID-19. Sequencing was carried out using peripheral blood. The chain combines TRBV4-1 with TRBJ2-1, with TRBD2 identical over 14 bases. The CDR3 loop is CASSFAPGLAGDEQFF. The CDR3 coding sequence is TGCGCCAGCAGCTTTGCACCGGGACTAGCGGGAGATGAGCAGTTCTTC.